The text below deals with one T cell receptor (beta chain). This sample was taken from a study of blood T cell repertoires in COVID-19. During active infection, Seattle patients enrolled and were then monitored through disease. Per the study methods: Amplification with reference gene primers provided the estimates of nucleated cell counts. Only in-frame clones appear in the TCRdb table, and some are missing; sequencing was by immunoSEQ multiplex PCR. The DNA was the basis for D and trimming; V, J and clone size are from that table. The profile shows just under 350,000 clones, roughly 90% of them singletons. The ends were cut back, 7 bases at V and 5 bases at J, with 9 bases in the middle. Germline lookup yields CDR1 SNHLY and CDR2 FYNNEI. The CDR3 is 12 residues long.

This TCR came from an older woman with COVID-19, enrolled during active disease. The gene calls are TRBV2 and TRBJ1-3; D unresolved. The sequenced material came from peripheral blood. CDR3 DNA: TGTGCCAGCAACCGGGAACGAAACACCATATATTTT. Protein: CASNRERNTIYF.